The 24 T cell receptor beta chains given below trace back to one sample, sequenced in a study of blood T cell repertoires in COVID-19. Clones were sequenced by immunoSEQ multiplex PCR, and TCRdb holds only the in-frame ones, with some missing. The data hold hundreds of thousands of clones, with approximately 90% observed a single time. The sample taken for sequencing was PBMCs or T cells enriched from blood (not recorded which). Every receptor here comes from a man aged 35 to 55 who had recovered from COVID-19.

The chain uses TRBV28 and TRBJ2-7; TRBD2 agrees at 9 bases. Losses at the gene ends were 6 bases for V and 7 bases for J; bases not matched to a gene: 13. The CDR3 has 15 residues. In germline, CDR1 is MDHEN, CDR2 SYDVKM. The CDR3 sequence is CASRSGGLEDEEQYF. The CDR3 DNA follows: TGTGCCAGCAGGAGCGGGGGGCTGGAGGATGAGGAGCAGTACTTC.

This clone was observed a few times. The chain is built from TRBV19 and TRBJ1-1; D unclear. Per germline, CDR1 LNHDA and CDR2 SQIVND (reference sequence). Trimming took 3 bases from V and 2 from J, leaving 7 bases between them. The CDR3 extends over 13 amino acids. CDR3: CASSISRNTEAFF. CDR3 nucleotides: TGTGCCAGTAGTATTTCGCGAAACACTGAAGCTTTCTTT.

V usage is TRBV30 and J usage is TRBJ2-2, with unresolved D. The germline gives CDR1 GTSNPN, CDR2 SVGIG (reference sequence). V gave up 0 bases and J gave up 3 bases, with 8 bases separating them. The CDR3 totals 14 residues. This CDR3 reads CAWSVAADTGELFF. The CDR3, as DNA: TGTGCCTGGAGTGTCGCGGCAGACACCGGGGAGCTGTTTTTT.

The chain's CDR3 is CASSQNTGQTSYGYTF. CDR3 sequence (DNA): TGTGCCAGCAGCCAGAACACAGGACAGACCAGCTATGGCTACACCTTC. The genes are TRBV3-1 (or the pseudogene TRBV3-2) and TRBJ1-2, with a possible D match to TRBD1 (6 bases). This CDR3 comprises 16 residues. V was trimmed by 3 bases and J by 4 bases, leaving 18 bases between them. Germline CDR1 LGHDT, CDR2 YNNKEL (reference sequence).

The chain carries TRBV5-1 and TRBJ1-6, with TRBD1 matching over 8 bases. With 0 bases clipped from V and 7 bases from J, the junction kept 3 bases outside the gene matches. The germline CDR1 and CDR2 sequences are SGHRS and YFSETQ. This CDR3 has 15 residues. The CDR3 region is CASSLGDRTNSPLHF. In nucleotides, the CDR3 is TGCGCCAGCAGCTTGGGGGACAGGACCAATTCACCCCTCCACTTT.

The chain has TRBV7-9 and TRBJ1-2; D is perhaps TRBD1 (6 bases). Germline V CDR1 and CDR2: SEHNR, FQNEAQ (reference sequence). Deletions cut 6 bases from V and 4 bases from J, with 18 bases between. The CDR3 loop spans 15 amino acids. The CDR3 here is CASSSSNTGTYGYTF. CDR3 bases: TGTGCCAGCAGTTCAAGCAACACAGGGACCTATGGCTACACCTTC.

V gene TRBV28 combines with J gene TRBJ2-7; TRBD2 might be the D (6 bases). Trimming pared 11 bases from V and 0 bases from J, leaving 14 bases between. Germline V gives CDR1 MDHEN, CDR2 SYDVKM. The CDR3 sequence is 13 residues long. The CDR3 loop reads CAGRRDPSYEQYF. As DNA, the CDR3 is TGTGCCGGGAGGAGGGACCCCTCCTACGAGCAGTACTTC.

V and J are TRBV9 and TRBJ2-7, with TRBD1 matching over 9 bases. The CDR3 runs 14 residues. CDR1 is SGDLS, CDR2 YYNGEE, per germline. V trimming: 3 bases; J trimming: 3 bases; junction bases outside the gene matches: 4. The DNA of the CDR3 is TGTGCCAGCAGCGAACAGGGGGCCCACTACGAGCAGTACTTC. This codes for CASSEQGAHYEQYF.

The chain recombines TRBV6-2 or TRBV6-3 with TRBJ2-7, with 7 bases aligning to TRBD1. The V segment lost 5 bases and the J segment 2 bases; nucleotides outside the gene matches: 6. This CDR3 has 14 residues. The germline CDR1 and CDR2 sequences are MNHEY and SVGEGT. CDR3 sequence: CASSAYRGPYEQYF. The CDR3 bases are TGTGCCAGCAGTGCTTACAGGGGACCCTACGAGCAGTACTTC.

This clone was seen once. This rearrangement joins TRBV10-3 to TRBJ2-5, with 10 bases lining up with TRBD2. With V trimmed by 4 bases and J by 5 bases, 10 bases remained unmatched. CDR3 length: 16 amino acids. Germline CDR1 is ENHRY and CDR2 is SYGVKD. CDR3 sequence: CAISVRAGGMGETQYF. The CDR3 coding sequence is TGTGCCATCAGTGTTCGAGCGGGGGGGATGGGTGAGACCCAGTACTTC.

In this sample, this clone turned up a few times. V is TRBV4-3 and J is TRBJ2-2; 7 bases match TRBD2. This CDR3 is 16 amino acids long. V was pared by 0 bases and J by 5 bases, with 6 bases of the junction left unmatched. CDR1 and CDR2 from the germline V gene are LGHNA and YSLEER. The chain's CDR3 is CASSQDDSGSTGELFF. CDR3 nucleotides: TGCGCCAGCAGCCAAGATGATAGCGGGTCTACCGGGGAGCTGTTTTTT.

This chain joins TRBV19 and TRBJ1-5; 10 bases agree with TRBD1. CDR1 LNHDA and CDR2 SQIVND come from the germline V gene (reference sequence). Germline trimming cut 6 bases from V and 0 bases from J; bases unmatched to any gene: 2. The CDR3 is 15 residues long. The DNA for the CDR3 is TGTGCCAGTAGGGACAGGGGGAATAGCAATCAGCCCCAGCATTTT. It codes for CASRDRGNSNQPQHF.

The rearrangement joins TRBV19 to TRBJ2-7, with 7 nucleotides matching TRBD2. Trimming cost V 4 bases and J 3 bases; bases outside gene matches: 6. Per germline, CDR1 LNHDA and CDR2 SQIVND (reference sequence). The CDR3 loop spans 14 amino acids. CDR3 nucleotides: TGTGCCAGTAGTACCGCGGGAGTTAGCTACGAGCAGTACTTC. Its protein product is CASSTAGVSYEQYF.

The chain employs TRBV27 and TRBJ1-2; 8 bases map to TRBD1. The CDR3 has 13 residues. The germline V gene encodes CDR1 MNHEY and CDR2 SMNVEV (reference sequence). J was trimmed by 7 bases and V by 2 bases; bases with no gene match: 3. The CDR3 is CASSLDRGGGYTF. CDR3 DNA sequence: TGTGCCAGCAGTTTAGACAGGGGAGGTGGCTACACCTTC.

This clone has just a few counts. This chain links TRBV7-2 with TRBJ2-7, with 9 positions matching TRBD1. Trimming removed 4 bases from V and 5 bases from J; junction bases left unmatched: 9. CDR1 SGHTA and CDR2 FQGNSA come from the germline V gene. The CDR3 loop spans 15 amino acids. Here the CDR3 reads CASSSRDRAGHEQYF. Written as DNA, the CDR3 is TGTGCCAGCAGCTCCAGGGACAGGGCGGGACACGAGCAGTACTTC. Drawing the rest from reference TRBV7-2 and TRBJ2-7, the complete variable domain is GAGVSQSPSNKVTEKGKDVELRCDPISGHTALYWYRQSLGQGLEFLIYFQGNSAPDKSGLPSDRFSAERTGGSVSTLTIQRTQQEDSAVYLCASSSRDRAGHEQYFGPGTRLTVT.

The CDR3: CASSVTGIQPQHF. CDR3 DNA sequence: TGTGCCAGCAGCGTCACAGGGATACAGCCCCAGCATTTT. The rearrangement links TRBV2 to TRBJ1-5; the D gene is possibly TRBD1 (6 bases). Deletions cut 6 bases from V and 7 bases from J, with 13 bases between. The CDR3 is 13 amino acids. Germline V gives CDR1 SNHLY, CDR2 FYNNEI.

The gene calls are TRBV5-4 and TRBJ2-1, with TRBD1 as a possible D gene (6 bases). V gave up 6 bases and J gave up 9 bases, with 16 bases separating them. Germline values: CDR1 SGHNT, CDR2 YYREEE (reference sequence). The CDR3 sequence is 13 residues long. The CDR3 reads CASTKNTGSEQFF. The CDR3, as DNA: TGTGCCAGCACCAAAAATACAGGGTCTGAGCAGTTCTTC.

The chain employs TRBV7-9 and TRBJ2-1, with 9 bases identical to TRBD2. The CDR3 consists of 16 residues. Germline values: CDR1 SEHNR, CDR2 FQNEAQ (reference sequence). V trimming: 0 bases; J trimming: 9 bases; junction bases outside the gene matches: 9. CDR3 coding DNA: TGTGCCAGCAGCTTAGCGAAAGCTAGCGGGGAGAGTGAGCAGTTCTTC. Translated, it gives CASSLAKASGESEQFF.

The chain has TRBV19 and TRBJ2-3; TRBD2 agrees at 10 bases. J was trimmed by 3 bases and V by 6 bases; bases with no gene match: 3. The germline CDR1 and CDR2 sequences are LNHDA and SQIVND (reference sequence). The CDR3 sequence is 14 residues long. CDR3 DNA sequence: TGTGCCAGTAGCCAGACTAGCGGGACAGATACGCAGTATTTT. Its translation is CASSQTSGTDTQYF.

This clone showed up just once. This chain uses TRBV28 with TRBJ1-6; a possible D gene is TRBD1 (5 bases). Germline CDR1 is MDHEN and CDR2 is SYDVKM. The V and J ends lost 6 bases and 0 bases respectively, with 15 bases between them. The CDR3 runs to 17 residues. The CDR3 is CASSRDGISSYNSPLHF. The CDR3, as DNA: TGTGCCAGCAGCAGGGATGGCATTAGCTCCTATAATTCACCCCTCCACTTT.

This clone occurred once. A read error may produce the germline difference seen at one junction end. The chain is built from TRBV5-1 and TRBJ2-1; possible D gene TRBD2, 9 bases. CDR3 size: 13 residues. Germline V gene lookup returns CDR1 SGHRS and CDR2 YFSETQ. CDR3 DNA sequence: TGCGCCAGCAGCGCGGGGGGGACAGGTTCACGGATCTTC. It encodes CASSAGGTGSRIF.

The chain links TRBV3-1 (or the pseudogene TRBV3-2) to TRBJ1-2; a weak D match, TRBD1 (5 bases). The CDR3 runs to 13 residues. V lost 0 bases and J 8 bases, leaving 10 bases between the germline ends. Germline CDR1 reads LGHDT; CDR2 reads YNNKEL (reference sequence). The CDR3 region has the DNA TGTGCCAGCAGCCAAGAATCAGGGCTCGGCTACACCTTC. Translation gives CASSQESGLGYTF.

CDR3 sequence (DNA): TGTGCCAGCAGCTTCTGGGGCCTGAACACTGAAGCTTTCTTT. Translating it yields CASSFWGLNTEAFF. The genes are TRBV5-5 and TRBJ1-1; D may be TRBD1 (5 bases). The V end was cut by 2 bases, the J end by 0 bases, with 8 bases between. Germline V gives CDR1 SGHKS, CDR2 YYEKEE (reference sequence). The length of the CDR3 is 14 residues.

This clone was seen only once. This rearrangement joins TRBV27 to TRBJ1-1; D is unclear. V lost 6 bases to trimming and J lost 4 bases, with 24 bases between them. CDR1 is MNHEY, CDR2 SMNVEV, per germline (reference sequence). This CDR3 is 17 amino acids long. The CDR3 DNA follows: TGTGCCAGCAGCAGTGGGCCCCTGAGAGTCCGGGGCACTGAAGCTTTCTTT. This sequence encodes CASSSGPLRVRGTEAFF.